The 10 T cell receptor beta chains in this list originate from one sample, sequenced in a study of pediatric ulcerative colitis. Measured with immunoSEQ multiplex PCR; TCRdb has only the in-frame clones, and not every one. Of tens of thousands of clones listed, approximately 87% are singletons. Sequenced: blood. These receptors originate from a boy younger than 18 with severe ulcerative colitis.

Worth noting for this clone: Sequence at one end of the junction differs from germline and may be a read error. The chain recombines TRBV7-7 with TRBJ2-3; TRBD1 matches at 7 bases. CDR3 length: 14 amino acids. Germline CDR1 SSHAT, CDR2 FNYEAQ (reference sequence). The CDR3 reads CASSPTGGTDTQYF. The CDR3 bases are TGTGCTAGCAGCCCCACAGGGGGCACAGATACGCAGTATTTT.

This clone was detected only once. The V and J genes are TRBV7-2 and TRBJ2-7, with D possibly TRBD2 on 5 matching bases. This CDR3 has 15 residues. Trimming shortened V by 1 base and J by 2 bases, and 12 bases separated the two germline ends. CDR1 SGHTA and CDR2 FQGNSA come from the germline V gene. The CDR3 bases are TGTGCCAGCAGCTTAGGGCTGGGAGTCCCCTACGAGCAGTACTTC. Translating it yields CASSLGLGVPYEQYF.

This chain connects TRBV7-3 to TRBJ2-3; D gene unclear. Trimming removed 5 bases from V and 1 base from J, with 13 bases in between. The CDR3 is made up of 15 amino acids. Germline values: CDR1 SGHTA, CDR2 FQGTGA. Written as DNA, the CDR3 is TGTGCCAGCAGCGAAACCCCCATTGGCACAGATACGCAGTATTTT. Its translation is CASSETPIGTDTQYF. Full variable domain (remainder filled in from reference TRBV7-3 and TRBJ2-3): GAGVSQTPSNKVTEKGKYVELRCDPISGHTALYWYRQSLGQGPEFLIYFQGTGAADDSGLPNDRFFAVRPEGSVSTLKIQRTERGDSAVYLCASSETPIGTDTQYFGPGTRLTVL.

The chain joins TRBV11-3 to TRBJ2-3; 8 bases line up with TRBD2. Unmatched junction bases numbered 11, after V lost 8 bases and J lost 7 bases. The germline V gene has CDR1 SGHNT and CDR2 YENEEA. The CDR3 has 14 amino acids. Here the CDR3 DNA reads TGTGCCAGCGAGCCTAGCGGGTTCCTCCATACGCAGTATTTT. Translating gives CASEPSGFLHTQYF. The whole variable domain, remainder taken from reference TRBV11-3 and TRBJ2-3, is EAGVVQSPRYKIIEKKQPVAFWCNPISGHNTLYWYLQNLGQGPELLIRYENEEAVDDSQLPKDRFSAERLKGVDSTLKIQPAELGDSAVYLCASEPSGFLHTQYFGPGTRLTVL.

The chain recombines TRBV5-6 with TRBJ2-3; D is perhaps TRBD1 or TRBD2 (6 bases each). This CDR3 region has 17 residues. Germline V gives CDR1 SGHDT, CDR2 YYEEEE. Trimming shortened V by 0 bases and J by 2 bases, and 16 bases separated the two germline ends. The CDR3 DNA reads TGTGCCAGCAGCTTGGAGGCTAAAGGGGGGTTCACAGATACGCAGTATTTT. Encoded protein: CASSLEAKGGFTDTQYF.

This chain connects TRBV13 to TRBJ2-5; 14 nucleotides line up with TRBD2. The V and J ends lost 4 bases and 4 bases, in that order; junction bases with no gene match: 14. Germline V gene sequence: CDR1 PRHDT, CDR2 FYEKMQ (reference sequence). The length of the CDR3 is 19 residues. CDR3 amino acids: CASSSIGTSGSLRRETQYF. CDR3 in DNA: TGTGCCAGCAGCTCGATCGGGACTAGCGGGAGTCTCCGTCGAGAGACCCAGTACTTC.

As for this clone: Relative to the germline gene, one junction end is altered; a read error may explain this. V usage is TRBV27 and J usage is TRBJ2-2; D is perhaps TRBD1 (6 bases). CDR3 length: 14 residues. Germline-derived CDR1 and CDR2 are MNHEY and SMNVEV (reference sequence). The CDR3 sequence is CASSRQANSGELFF. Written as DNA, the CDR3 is TGTGCCAGCAGCCGACAGGCAAACAGCGGGGAGCTGTTTTTT.

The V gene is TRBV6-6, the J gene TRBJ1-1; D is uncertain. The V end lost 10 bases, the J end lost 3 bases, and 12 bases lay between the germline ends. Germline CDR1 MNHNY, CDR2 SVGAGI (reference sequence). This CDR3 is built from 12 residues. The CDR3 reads CATKAVDTEAFF. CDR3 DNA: TGTGCCACCAAGGCCGTGGACACTGAAGCTTTCTTT.

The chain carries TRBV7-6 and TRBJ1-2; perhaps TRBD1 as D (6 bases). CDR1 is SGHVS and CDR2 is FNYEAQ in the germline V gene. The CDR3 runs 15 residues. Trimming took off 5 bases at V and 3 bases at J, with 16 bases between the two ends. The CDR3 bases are TGTGCCAGCAGCCCACGAACAGGGCGCGACTATGGCTACACCTTC. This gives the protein CASSPRTGRDYGYTF.

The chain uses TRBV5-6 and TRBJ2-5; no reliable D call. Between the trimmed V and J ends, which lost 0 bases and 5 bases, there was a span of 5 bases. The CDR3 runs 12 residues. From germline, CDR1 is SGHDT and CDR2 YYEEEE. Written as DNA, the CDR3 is TGTGCCAGCAGCTTGGCCGGGGAGACCCAGTACTTC. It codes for CASSLAGETQYF.